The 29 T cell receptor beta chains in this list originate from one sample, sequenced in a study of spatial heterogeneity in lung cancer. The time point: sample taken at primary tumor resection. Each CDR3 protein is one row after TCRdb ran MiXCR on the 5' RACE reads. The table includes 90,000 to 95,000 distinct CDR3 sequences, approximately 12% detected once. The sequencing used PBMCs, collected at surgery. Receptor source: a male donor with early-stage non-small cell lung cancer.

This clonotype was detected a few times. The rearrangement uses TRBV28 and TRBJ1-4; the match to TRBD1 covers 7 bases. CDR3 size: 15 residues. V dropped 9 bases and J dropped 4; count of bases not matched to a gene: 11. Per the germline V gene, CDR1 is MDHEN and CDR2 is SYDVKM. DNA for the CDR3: TGTGCCAGTAAAGGATCCGGACAGGATAATGAAAAACTGTTTTTT. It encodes CASKGSGQDNEKLFF.

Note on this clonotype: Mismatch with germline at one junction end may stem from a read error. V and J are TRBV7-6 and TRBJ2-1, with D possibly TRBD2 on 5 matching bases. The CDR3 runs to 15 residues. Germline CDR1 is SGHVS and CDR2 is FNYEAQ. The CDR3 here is CASSLGGLAYKEQFF. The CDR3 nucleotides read TGTGCCAGCAGCTTAGGAGGGCTAGCATACAAAGAGCAGTTCTTC.

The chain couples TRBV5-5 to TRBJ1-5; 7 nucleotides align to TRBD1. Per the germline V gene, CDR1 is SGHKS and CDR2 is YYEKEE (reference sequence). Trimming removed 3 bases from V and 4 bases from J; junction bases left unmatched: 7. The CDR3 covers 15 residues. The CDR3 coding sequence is TGTGCCAGCAGCTCACAGAAACAGGGGAATCAGCCCCAGCATTTT. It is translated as CASSSQKQGNQPQHF.

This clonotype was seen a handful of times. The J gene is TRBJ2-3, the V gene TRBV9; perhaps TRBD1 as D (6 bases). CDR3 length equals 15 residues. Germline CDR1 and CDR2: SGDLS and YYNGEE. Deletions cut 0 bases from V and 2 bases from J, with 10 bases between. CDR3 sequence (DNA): TGTGCCAGCAGCGTAGTGGGACATCCCACAGATACGCAGTATTTT. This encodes CASSVVGHPTDTQYF.

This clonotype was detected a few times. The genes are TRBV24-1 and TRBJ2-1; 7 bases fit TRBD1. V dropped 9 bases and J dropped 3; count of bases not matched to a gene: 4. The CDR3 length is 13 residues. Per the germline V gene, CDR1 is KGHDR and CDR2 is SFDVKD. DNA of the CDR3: TGTGCCACCGGGACAGCCATCTACAATGAGCAGTTCTTC. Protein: CATGTAIYNEQFF.

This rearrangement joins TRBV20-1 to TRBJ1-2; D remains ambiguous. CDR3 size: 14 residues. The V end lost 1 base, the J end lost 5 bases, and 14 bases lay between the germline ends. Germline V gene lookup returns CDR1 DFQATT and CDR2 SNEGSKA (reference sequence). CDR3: CSARVQTLRYGYTF. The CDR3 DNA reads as TGCAGTGCTAGAGTTCAGACCCTCCGATATGGCTACACCTTC.

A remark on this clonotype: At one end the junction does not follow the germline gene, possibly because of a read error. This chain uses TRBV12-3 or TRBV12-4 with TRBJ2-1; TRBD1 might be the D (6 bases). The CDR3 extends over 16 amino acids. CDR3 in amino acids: CASGFWGSGAYNEQFF. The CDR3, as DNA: TGTGCCAGCGGTTTTTGGGGGTCAGGGGCCTACAATGAGCAGTTCTTC.

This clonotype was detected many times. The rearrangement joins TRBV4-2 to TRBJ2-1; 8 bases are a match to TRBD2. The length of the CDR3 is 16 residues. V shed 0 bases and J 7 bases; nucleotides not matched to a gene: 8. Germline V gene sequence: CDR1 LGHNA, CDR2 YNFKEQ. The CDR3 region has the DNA TGTGCCAGCAGCCAAGAGTCGGGAGGGCCGGGAAATGAGCAGTTCTTC. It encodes CASSQESGGPGNEQFF.

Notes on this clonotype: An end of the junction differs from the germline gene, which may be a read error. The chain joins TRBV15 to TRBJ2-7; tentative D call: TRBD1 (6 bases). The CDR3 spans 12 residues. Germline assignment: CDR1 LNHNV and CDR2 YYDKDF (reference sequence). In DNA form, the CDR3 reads TGTGCCATCAGCGTACAGGGCCACGAGCAGTACTTC. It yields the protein CAISVQGHEQYF.

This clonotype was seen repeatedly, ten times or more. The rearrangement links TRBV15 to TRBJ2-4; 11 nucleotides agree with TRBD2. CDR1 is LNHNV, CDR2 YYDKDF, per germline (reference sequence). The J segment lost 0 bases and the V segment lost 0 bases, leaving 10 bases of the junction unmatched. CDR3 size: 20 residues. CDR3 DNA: TGTGCCACCAGCAGAGATCGGGCTAGCGGGGGGCAATTAGCCAAAAACATTCAGTACTTC. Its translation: CATSRDRASGGQLAKNIQYF.

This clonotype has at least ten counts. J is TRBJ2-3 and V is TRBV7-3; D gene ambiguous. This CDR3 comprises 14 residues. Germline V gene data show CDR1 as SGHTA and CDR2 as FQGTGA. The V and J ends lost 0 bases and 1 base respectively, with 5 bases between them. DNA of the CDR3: TGTGCCAGCAGCTTAACCGGTGGCACAGATACGCAGTATTTT. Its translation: CASSLTGGTDTQYF.

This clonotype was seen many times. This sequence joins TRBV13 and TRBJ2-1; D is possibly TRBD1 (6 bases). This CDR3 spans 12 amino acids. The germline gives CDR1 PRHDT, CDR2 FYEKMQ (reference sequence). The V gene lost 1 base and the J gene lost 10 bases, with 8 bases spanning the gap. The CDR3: CASSLADREQFF. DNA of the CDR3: TGTGCCAGCAGCTTAGCCGACAGGGAGCAGTTCTTC.

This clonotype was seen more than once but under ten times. The DNA for the CDR3 is TGTGCCAGCAGCCCAGGGGACCGTCAAAGGACCGGGGAGCTGTTTTTT. It translates to CASSPGDRQRTGELFF. The chain has TRBV7-9 and TRBJ2-2; TRBD1 might be the D (6 bases). Germline V gene data show CDR1 as SEHNR and CDR2 as FQNEAQ (reference sequence). The length of the CDR3 is 16 residues. Trimming removed 5 bases at V and 5 bases at J, with 18 bases between.

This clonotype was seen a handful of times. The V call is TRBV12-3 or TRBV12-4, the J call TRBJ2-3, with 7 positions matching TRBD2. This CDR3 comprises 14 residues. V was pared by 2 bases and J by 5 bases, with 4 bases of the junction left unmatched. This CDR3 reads CASSLSGAGDTQYF. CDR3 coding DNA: TGTGCCAGCAGTTTAAGCGGGGCGGGAGATACGCAGTATTTT.

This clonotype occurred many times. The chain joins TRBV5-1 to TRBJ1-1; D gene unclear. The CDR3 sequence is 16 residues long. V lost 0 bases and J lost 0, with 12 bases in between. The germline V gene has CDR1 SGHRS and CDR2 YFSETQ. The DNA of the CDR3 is TGCGCCAGCAGCTTGGGCCTAGGAGGGATGAACACTGAAGCTTTCTTT. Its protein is CASSLGLGGMNTEAFF.

CDR3 protein: CASSPRTSTNTGELFF. As DNA, the CDR3 is TGTGCCAGCAGCCCTCGGACTAGCACGAACACCGGGGAGCTGTTTTTT. The rearrangement uses TRBV14 and TRBJ2-2, with 8 bases identical to TRBD2. Germline V gene lookup returns CDR1 SGHDN and CDR2 FVKESK. The CDR3 is made up of 16 amino acids. The V gene end was trimmed by 4 bases and the J gene end by 0 bases; junction bases not matched to a gene: 4.

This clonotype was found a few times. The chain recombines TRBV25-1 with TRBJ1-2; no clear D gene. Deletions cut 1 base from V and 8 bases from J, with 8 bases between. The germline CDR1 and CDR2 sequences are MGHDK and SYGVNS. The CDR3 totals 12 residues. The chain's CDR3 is CASSELYAGYTF. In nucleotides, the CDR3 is TGTGCCAGCAGTGAATTATATGCCGGCTACACCTTC.

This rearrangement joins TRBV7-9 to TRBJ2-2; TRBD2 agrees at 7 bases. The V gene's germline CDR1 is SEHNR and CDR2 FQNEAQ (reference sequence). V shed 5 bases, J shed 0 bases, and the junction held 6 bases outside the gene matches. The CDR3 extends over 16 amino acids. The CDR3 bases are TGTGCCAGCAGCGCCACTAGCGTACCGAACACCGGGGAGCTGTTTTTT. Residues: CASSATSVPNTGELFF.

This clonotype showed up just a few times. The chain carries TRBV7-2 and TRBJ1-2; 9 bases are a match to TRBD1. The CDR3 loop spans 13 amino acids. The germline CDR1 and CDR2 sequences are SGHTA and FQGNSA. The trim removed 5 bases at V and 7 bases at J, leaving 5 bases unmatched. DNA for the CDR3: TGTGCCAGCAGCGGGGACAGGGCAGGTGGCTACACCTTC. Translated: CASSGDRAGGYTF.

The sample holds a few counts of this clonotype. In DNA form, the CDR3 reads TGTGCCAGCAGTGAGGGACTACGACTCGGGGAGCTGTTTTTT. This codes for CASSEGLRLGELFF. V and J are TRBV27 and TRBJ2-2; 7 bases align to TRBD2. The length of the CDR3 is 14 residues. The ends lost 5 bases at V and 7 bases at J; junction bases unmatched: 7. Germline CDR1 is MNHEY and CDR2 is SMNVEV (reference sequence).

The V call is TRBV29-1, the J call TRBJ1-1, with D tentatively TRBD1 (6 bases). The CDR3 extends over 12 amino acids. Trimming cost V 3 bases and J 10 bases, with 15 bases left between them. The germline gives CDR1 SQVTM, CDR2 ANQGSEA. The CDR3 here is CSVEEETGLAFF. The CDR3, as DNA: TGCAGCGTTGAGGAGGAAACAGGGCTAGCTTTCTTT.

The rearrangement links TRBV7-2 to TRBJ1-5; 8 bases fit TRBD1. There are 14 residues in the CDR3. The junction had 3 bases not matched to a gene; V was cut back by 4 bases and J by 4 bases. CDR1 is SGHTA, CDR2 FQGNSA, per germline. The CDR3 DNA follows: TGTGCCAGCAGCTCTACAGGGGGGAATCAGCCCCAGCATTTT. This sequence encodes CASSSTGGNQPQHF. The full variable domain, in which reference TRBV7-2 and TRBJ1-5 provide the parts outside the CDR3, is GAGVSQSPSNKVTEKGKDVELRCDPISGHTALYWYRQSLGQGLEFLIYFQGNSAPDKSGLPSDRFSAERTGGSVSTLTIQRTQQEDSAVYLCASSSTGGNQPQHFGDGTRLSIL.

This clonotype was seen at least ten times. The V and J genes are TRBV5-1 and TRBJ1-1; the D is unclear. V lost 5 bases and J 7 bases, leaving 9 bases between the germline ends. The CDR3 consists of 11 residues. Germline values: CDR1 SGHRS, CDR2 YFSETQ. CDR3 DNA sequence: TGCGCCAGCAGTAATAGTTTTGAAGCTTTCTTT. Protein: CASSNSFEAFF. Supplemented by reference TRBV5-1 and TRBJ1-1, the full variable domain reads KAGVTQTPRYLIKTRGQQVTLSCSPISGHRSVSWYQQTPGQGLQFLFEYFSETQRNKGNFPGRFSGRQFSNSRSEMNVSTLELGDSALYLCASSNSFEAFFGQGTRLTVV.

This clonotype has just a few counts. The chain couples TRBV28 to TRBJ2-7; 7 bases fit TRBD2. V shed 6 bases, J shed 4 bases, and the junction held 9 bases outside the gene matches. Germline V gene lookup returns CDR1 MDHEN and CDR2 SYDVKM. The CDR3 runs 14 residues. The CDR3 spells CASRRRGGRYEQYF. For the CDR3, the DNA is TGTGCCAGCAGACGCCGCGGGGGTAGGTACGAGCAGTACTTC.

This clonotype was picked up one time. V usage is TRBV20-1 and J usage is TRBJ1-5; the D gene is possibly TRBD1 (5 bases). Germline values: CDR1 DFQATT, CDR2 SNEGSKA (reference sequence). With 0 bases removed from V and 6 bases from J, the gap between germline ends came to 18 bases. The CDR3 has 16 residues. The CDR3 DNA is TGCAGTGCTAGAGAACAGGACCTCTCCGTATTTCAGCCCCAGCATTTT. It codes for CSAREQDLSVFQPQHF.

CDR3 sequence: CSVPAYNEQFF. CDR3 DNA sequence: TGCAGCGTCCCAGCCTACAATGAGCAGTTCTTC. J is TRBJ2-1 and V is TRBV29-1, with D unclear. Germline V CDR1 and CDR2: SQVTM, ANQGSEA. The length of the CDR3 is 11 residues. The V end was cut by 6 bases, the J end by 2 bases, with 5 bases between.

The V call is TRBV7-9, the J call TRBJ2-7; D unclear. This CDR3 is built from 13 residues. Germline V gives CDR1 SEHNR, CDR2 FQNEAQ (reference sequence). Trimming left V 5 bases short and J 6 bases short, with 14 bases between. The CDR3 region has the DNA TGTGCCAGCAGCCCTCAAGGCGTCGGCGAGCAGTACTTC. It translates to CASSPQGVGEQYF.

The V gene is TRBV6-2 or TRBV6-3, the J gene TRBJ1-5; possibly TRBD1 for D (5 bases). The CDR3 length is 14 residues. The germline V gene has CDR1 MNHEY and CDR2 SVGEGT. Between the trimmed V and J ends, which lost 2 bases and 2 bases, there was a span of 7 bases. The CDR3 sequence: CASSYIGGNQPQHF. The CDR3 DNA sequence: TGTGCCAGCAGTTACATAGGGGGCAATCAGCCCCAGCATTTT.

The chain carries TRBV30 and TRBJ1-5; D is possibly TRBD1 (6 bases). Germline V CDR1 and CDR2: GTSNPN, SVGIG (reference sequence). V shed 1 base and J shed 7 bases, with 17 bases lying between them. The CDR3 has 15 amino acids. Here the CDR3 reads CAWSEEFGGRQPQHF. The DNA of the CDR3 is TGTGCCTGGAGTGAAGAATTTGGGGGCCGGCAGCCCCAGCATTTT. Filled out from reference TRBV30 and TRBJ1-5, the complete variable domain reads SQTIHQWPATLVQPVGSPLSLECTVEGTSNPNLYWYRQAAGRGLQLLFYSVGIGQISSEVPQNLSASRPQDRQFILSSKKLLLSDSGFYLCAWSEEFGGRQPQHFGDGTRLSIL.